These 29 T cell receptor beta chains were all obtained from the same sample, sequenced in a study of T-cell memory formation after mild COVID-19 (dated by TCRdb to the early 2020s). Library construction relied on 5' RACE. Sequencing used an Illumina NovaSeq 6000. TCRdb trimmed the raw reads at Q25, called clones with MiXCR and kept productive beta chains. Under each unique CDR3 protein, matching rows form one entry showing the most common genes and DNA. This sample gives about 340,000 distinct CDR3 sequences in total; about 15% of them show up just once. Roughly a fifth of the sample lies in the top ten. The sequencing sample was made of PBMCs or a T cell subset sorted from them (not recorded which). The receptors shown here come from a man between 18 and 29 years old who had mild COVID-19 (a few samples of this study predate the infection). The sample titles of this study are shuffled in the database, so cell type and time point are left out; the donor was told from shared clones.

As DNA, the CDR3 is TGTGCCAGCAGCCCACGGGACGGTTATAGCAATCAGCCCCAGCATTTT. It is translated as CASSPRDGYSNQPQHF. V usage is TRBV7-8 and J usage is TRBJ1-5, with D maybe TRBD1 (5 bases). In germline, CDR1 is SGHVS, CDR2 FQNEAQ. CDR3 length equals 16 residues. Trimming removed 5 bases from V and 0 bases from J, with 14 bases in between.

This chain links TRBV20-1 with TRBJ2-1; 10 nucleotides align to TRBD1. V shed 2 bases and J 10 bases; nucleotides not matched to a gene: 2. Germline lookup yields CDR1 DFQATT and CDR2 SNEGSKA (reference sequence). The CDR3 runs to 12 residues. The CDR3 sequence is CSARKTGGEQFF. The CDR3 DNA sequence: TGCAGTGCTAGAAAGACAGGGGGCGAGCAGTTCTTC.

This clonotype was counted between two and nine times. The V and J genes are TRBV6-5 and TRBJ2-6; D is tentatively TRBD1 or TRBD2 (5 bases each). Per germline, CDR1 MNHEY and CDR2 SVGAGI. CDR3 length: 20 residues. Trimming cost V 6 bases and J 0 bases, with 24 bases left between them. The CDR3: CASRNPGNTDRYSGANVLTF. The CDR3 DNA sequence: TGTGCCAGCAGAAACCCGGGAAATACCGACAGATACTCTGGGGCCAACGTCCTGACTTTC.

The chain combines TRBV4-3 with TRBJ1-6; the D gene is possibly TRBD1 (6 bases). Germline lookup yields CDR1 LGHNA and CDR2 YSLEER. Trimming took off 2 bases at V and 5 bases at J, with 13 bases between the two ends. This CDR3 has 16 residues. The DNA for the CDR3 is TGCGCCAGCAGCCAACAGACAGGAGCAAATAATTCACCCCTCCACTTT. It specifies CASSQQTGANNSPLHF.

This clonotype was seen more than once but under ten times. V gene TRBV24-1 combines with J gene TRBJ1-2; D call uncertain. From germline, CDR1 is KGHDR and CDR2 SFDVKD. The V gene lost 6 bases and the J gene lost 3 bases, with 10 bases spanning the gap. This CDR3 comprises 13 residues. The CDR3 DNA is TGTGCCACCAGTCCCTCCGGCCACTATGGCTACACCTTC. Amino acids: CATSPSGHYGYTF.

V is TRBV10-3 and J is TRBJ2-5, with D perhaps matching TRBD1 or TRBD2 (5 bases each). CDR3 size: 16 residues. With 3 bases removed from V and 4 bases from J, the gap between germline ends came to 18 bases. From germline, CDR1 is ENHRY and CDR2 SYGVKD. The CDR3 sequence: CAISERPSGRGETQYF. The CDR3 bases are TGTGCCATCAGTGAACGCCCCTCGGGAAGGGGAGAGACCCAGTACTTC.

This clonotype occurred a few times. The chain recombines TRBV30 with TRBJ1-5, with D unclear. Trimming cost V 5 bases and J 1 base, with 9 bases left between them. Germline CDR1 is GTSNPN and CDR2 is SVGIG (reference sequence). The CDR3 spans 13 residues. CDR3 region: CAWGRESNQPQHF. The CDR3 DNA reads as TGTGCCTGGGGGAGGGAGAGCAATCAGCCCCAGCATTTT.

The chain combines TRBV30 with TRBJ2-5, with D possibly being TRBD2 (7 bases). Trimming pared 4 bases from V and 6 bases from J, leaving 18 bases between. CDR3 size: 14 residues. Germline V gene lookup returns CDR1 GTSNPN and CDR2 SVGIG (reference sequence). CDR3 nucleotide sequence: TGTGCCTGGACACCGGGGGGCCAGAGAAAGACCCAGTACTTC. Encoded protein: CAWTPGGQRKTQYF.

This clonotype was picked up a small number of times. The chain has TRBV7-2 and TRBJ2-7; D is possibly TRBD2 (5 bases). Germline V gene sequence: CDR1 SGHTA, CDR2 FQGNSA. This CDR3 has 12 residues. The V end lost 10 bases, the J end lost 6 bases, and 16 bases lay between the germline ends. CDR3 region: CATGGLGIEQYF. In DNA, the CDR3 is TGTGCCACTGGAGGTTTAGGGATCGAGCAGTACTTC.

This clonotype was counted between two and nine times. J is TRBJ2-1 and V is TRBV7-2; no firm D call. The CDR3 is 13 amino acids. The V end was cut by 5 bases, the J end by 0 bases, with 5 bases between. From germline, CDR1 is SGHTA and CDR2 FQGNSA. The CDR3, as DNA: TGTGCCAGCAGCGATCCCTCCTACAATGAGCAGTTCTTC. This gives the protein CASSDPSYNEQFF.

This chain joins TRBV7-3 and TRBJ2-1; possible D gene TRBD1, 6 bases. CDR1 is SGHTA and CDR2 is FQGTGA in the germline V gene. Trimming took off 0 bases at V and 6 bases at J, with 24 bases between the two ends. This CDR3 comprises 19 residues. The CDR3 nucleotides read TGTGCCAGCAGCTTAACGCACGGTGTCGGTACAGGGACCCTCAATGAGCAGTTCTTC. Translation gives CASSLTHGVGTGTLNEQFF. Full variable domain (rest looked up from reference TRBV7-3 and TRBJ2-1): GAGVSQTPSNKVTEKGKYVELRCDPISGHTALYWYRQSLGQGPEFLIYFQGTGAADDSGLPNDRFFAVRPEGSVSTLKIQRTERGDSAVYLCASSLTHGVGTGTLNEQFFGPGTRLTVL.

This chain uses TRBV7-2 with TRBJ2-1, with D unresolved. Germline assignment: CDR1 SGHTA and CDR2 FQGNSA. Trimming shortened V by 7 bases and J by 0 bases, and 13 bases separated the two germline ends. CDR3 length: 15 amino acids. Here the CDR3 reads CASTLMEASYNEQFF. The CDR3 DNA reads as TGTGCCAGCACCTTGATGGAAGCCTCCTACAATGAGCAGTTCTTC.

This clonotype was seen a handful of times. This CDR3 reads CASSDRGPGIYTF. CDR3 coding DNA: TGTGCCAGCAGTGATCGGGGGCCCGGAATCTACACCTTC. The rearrangement links TRBV25-1 to TRBJ1-2; tentative D call: TRBD1 (6 bases). CDR3 size: 13 residues. From germline, CDR1 is MGHDK and CDR2 SYGVNS. V was clipped by 3 bases and J by 10 bases, with 15 bases between them.

This clonotype was seen more than once but under ten times. The chain joins TRBV2 to TRBJ2-7, with 7 bases identical to TRBD1. With V trimmed by 6 bases and J by 7 bases, 15 bases remained unmatched. Looked up from germline, CDR1 is SNHLY and CDR2 is FYNNEI. The CDR3 length is 15 residues. CDR3 sequence: CASSHPRQGGGEQYV. CDR3 in DNA: TGTGCCAGCAGCCACCCGCGACAGGGTGGTGGTGAGCAGTACGTC.

V and J are TRBV27 and TRBJ2-1; TRBD2 matches 8 bases. This CDR3 spans 14 amino acids. Germline V gene data show CDR1 as MNHEY and CDR2 as SMNVEV (reference sequence). The V gene end was trimmed by 10 bases and the J gene end by 7 bases; junction bases not matched to a gene: 12. Written as DNA, the CDR3 is TGTGCCACCGGAGAACGGGGGGGCCTGAATGAGCAGTTCTTC. It translates to CATGERGGLNEQFF.

V usage is TRBV11-2 and J usage is TRBJ2-5; possibly TRBD2 for D (7 bases). V was shortened by 5 bases and J by 3 bases, with 19 bases between the two germline ends. Germline V gives CDR1 SGHAT, CDR2 FQNNGV. The CDR3 runs to 16 residues. The CDR3: CASSLPIGGQKETQYF. The DNA of the CDR3 is TGTGCCAGCAGCCTGCCGATCGGGGGGCAAAAAGAGACCCAGTACTTC.

This clonotype has a handful of counts. This sequence joins TRBV6-5 and TRBJ2-1; TRBD2 matches at 10 bases. Germline-derived CDR1 and CDR2 are MNHEY and SVGAGI. The V segment lost 2 bases and the J segment 6 bases; nucleotides outside the gene matches: 4. The CDR3 has 15 residues. CDR3 in amino acids: CASSYGTSVGNEQFF. CDR3 DNA: TGTGCCAGCAGTTACGGGACTAGCGTAGGCAATGAGCAGTTCTTC.

The rearrangement links TRBV28 to TRBJ1-1, with TRBD1 matching over 7 bases. CDR1 and CDR2 (germline): MDHEN, SYDVKM. J was trimmed by 1 base and V by 5 bases; bases with no gene match: 7. This CDR3 has 15 amino acids. CDR3 loop: CASSNRGGSNTEAFF. CDR3 in DNA: TGTGCCAGCAGTAACAGGGGAGGTTCGAACACTGAAGCTTTCTTT.

The rearrangement joins TRBV5-1 to TRBJ1-4, with D perhaps matching TRBD1 (6 bases). Germline V gives CDR1 SGHRS, CDR2 YFSETQ. Trimming cost V 0 bases and J 6 bases, with 9 bases left between them. This CDR3 has 14 residues. Here the CDR3 reads CASSLGQVDEKLFF. The CDR3 DNA sequence: TGCGCCAGCAGCTTGGGACAGGTTGATGAAAAACTGTTTTTT.

This chain links TRBV7-9 with TRBJ1-5, with TRBD1 matching 9 bases. The length of the CDR3 is 15 residues. Unmatched junction bases numbered 5, after V lost 3 bases and J lost 5 bases. The V gene's germline CDR1 is SEHNR and CDR2 FQNEAQ (reference sequence). Here the CDR3 DNA reads TGTGCCAGCAGCTTTGGGACAGGGATTTATCAGCCCCAGCATTTT. Amino acids: CASSFGTGIYQPQHF.

This clonotype came up a few times. The chain employs TRBV7-3 and TRBJ1-1, with unresolved D. The V gene lost 2 bases and the J gene lost 0 bases, with 10 bases spanning the gap. CDR3 length: 15 amino acids. CDR1 is SGHTA, CDR2 FQGTGA, per germline. CDR3 protein: CASSLGGPMNTEAFF. CDR3 coding DNA: TGTGCCAGCAGCTTAGGAGGGCCCATGAACACTGAAGCTTTCTTT.

This chain links TRBV6-1 with TRBJ2-7; 8 bases are a match to TRBD1. Trimming removed 0 bases from V and 3 bases from J; junction bases left unmatched: 4. Germline V lookup: CDR1 MNHNS, CDR2 SASEGT. This CDR3 is built from 15 residues. CDR3: CASSEAPGTGYEQYF. As DNA, the CDR3 is TGTGCCAGCAGTGAAGCGCCAGGGACAGGCTACGAGCAGTACTTC.

This chain connects TRBV27 to TRBJ2-5; D is unresolved. The V end lost 3 bases, the J end lost 0 bases, and 14 bases lay between the germline ends. There are 16 residues in the CDR3. CDR1 is MNHEY, CDR2 SMNVEV, per germline (reference sequence). CDR3 coding DNA: TGTGCCAGCAGTTTGCGGCTACCCGAGTACCAAGAGACCCAGTACTTC. Its protein product is CASSLRLPEYQETQYF.

In its sample, this clonotype was seen a few times. This chain connects TRBV7-6 to TRBJ2-3; D is unresolved. In germline, CDR1 is SGHVS, CDR2 FNYEAQ. V gave up 2 bases and J gave up 3 bases, with 9 bases separating them. The length of the CDR3 is 14 residues. The CDR3 region has the DNA TGTGCCAGCAGCTTAATAGGGTCTACAGATACGCAGTATTTT. It encodes CASSLIGSTDTQYF.

This clonotype was seen repeatedly, ten times or more. V usage is TRBV7-9 and J usage is TRBJ1-5; D is uncertain. This CDR3 is 13 amino acids long. Germline CDR1 reads SEHNR; CDR2 reads FQNEAQ (reference sequence). The V gene lost 4 bases and the J gene lost 3 bases, with 7 bases spanning the gap. Here the CDR3 reads CASSWDFNQPQHF. The CDR3 DNA is TGTGCCAGCAGCTGGGATTTCAATCAGCCCCAGCATTTT.

This clonotype was observed a handful of times. This chain connects TRBV5-1 to TRBJ2-4; 7 bases align to TRBD1. Unmatched junction bases numbered 2, after V lost 0 bases and J lost 5 bases. CDR1 is SGHRS, CDR2 YFSETQ, per germline. The length of the CDR3 is 14 residues. CDR3 in amino acids: CASSLGGGENIQYF. CDR3 sequence (DNA): TGCGCCAGCAGCTTGGGAGGGGGCGAAAACATTCAGTACTTC.

The chain carries TRBV19 and TRBJ2-2, with 10 bases lining up with TRBD1. The germline V gene has CDR1 LNHDA and CDR2 SQIVND (reference sequence). Losses at the gene ends were 5 bases for V and 6 bases for J; bases not matched to a gene: 9. This CDR3 has 16 amino acids. The CDR3 reads CASSLVQDRGSGELFF. DNA for the CDR3: TGTGCCAGTAGTCTCGTGCAGGACAGGGGGTCCGGGGAGCTGTTTTTT.

The rearrangement links TRBV14 to TRBJ2-7; TRBD2 might be the D (6 bases). Germline-derived CDR1 and CDR2 are SGHDN and FVKESK. V was cut by 0 bases and J by 3 bases, with 12 bases left in between. The length of the CDR3 is 15 residues. The DNA for the CDR3 is TGTGCCAGCAGCCAAGAAAGCGGGCACATCTACGAGCAGTACTTC. This gives the protein CASSQESGHIYEQYF.

The genes are TRBV15 and TRBJ2-1; weak D call: TRBD1 (5 bases). Germline V gene sequence: CDR1 LNHNV, CDR2 YYDKDF (reference sequence). The CDR3 is 17 amino acids. Trimming removed 8 bases from V and 2 bases from J, with 22 bases in between. CDR3 amino acids: CATVRLRVGRTYNEQFF. The DNA of the CDR3 is TGTGCCACCGTGCGCCTCAGGGTGGGGCGGACCTACAATGAGCAGTTCTTC.